The clone carrying this T cell receptor (beta chain) was counted many times. What it binds is not known. The data stem from a study of regulatory T cells in long-lasting Graves disease. The study, taken as a whole, reports: Among samples with persistent disease, TRBV28, TRBJ1-2 and TRBJ2-5 were favored.

The TCR beta library used iRepertoire HTBI primers with Arm-PCR amplification of CDR3. TCRdb independently ran MiXCR on the multiplex PCR reads; one entry per CDR3 protein. This table has about 540,000 distinct CDR3 sequences, about 13% appearing once. Noted time point: newly diagnosed GD, antithyroid drugs for less than 3 months. The TCR library used RNA extracted from PBMCs. The authors drew patients from an endocrinology department in Xi'an, China. Germline CDR1 GTSNPN, CDR2 SVGIG (reference sequence). The CDR3 is 12 amino acids. Trimming removed 0 bases from V and 3 bases from J, with 6 bases in between. The data were also submitted as part of a second study, on T cells in Graves' hyperthyroidism and ophthalmopathy. As reported in that work: Subjects aged 18 to 65 presented with newly diagnosed hyperthyroidism of less than 2 months' duration. Researchers ran a first-round RT-PCR on the TCR CDR3 using the HTBI primer set.

Sequenced here: peripheral blood mononuclear cells (PBMCs), sampled at new diagnosis, from a patient treated with antithyroid drugs. The chain carries TRBV30 and TRBJ2-7; D is unresolved. The origin of this receptor is a man aged 25 to 40 with Graves disease. CDR3 in amino acids: CAWSVRSYEQYF. In DNA, the CDR3 is TGTGCCTGGAGTGTACGCAGCTACGAGCAGTACTTC.